This passage covers 25 T cell receptor beta chains from one sample sequenced in a study of T cell responses to AZD1222 COVID-19 vaccine. Only in-frame clones appear in the TCRdb table, and some are missing; sequencing was by immunoSEQ multiplex PCR. The repertoire holds 150,000 to 200,000 clones, with about nine tenths as singletons. The specimen comprised peripheral blood, sampled on day 0 of AZD1222 vaccination. Receptors originate from an adult in good health.

V usage is TRBV9 and J usage is TRBJ2-2; 10 bases match TRBD2. V was clipped by 6 bases and J by 7 bases; unmatched bases: 9. This CDR3 comprises 15 residues. Germline V CDR1 and CDR2: SGDLS, YYNGEE. The CDR3 bases are TGTGCCAGCACCAGAGCGGGGGGGCCGGACGGGGAGCTGTTTTTT. Protein: CASTRAGGPDGELFF. Full variable domain (outside the CDR3, taken from reference TRBV9 and TRBJ2-2): DSGVTQTPKHLITATGQRVTLRCSPRSGDLSVYWYQQSLDQGLQFLIQYYNGEERAKGNILERFSAQQFPDLHSELNLSSLELGDSALYFCASTRAGGPDGELFFGEGSRLTVL.

This clone was observed a single time. The genes are TRBV9 and TRBJ1-2, with D unresolved. Between the trimmed V and J ends, which lost 0 bases and 4 bases, there was a span of 16 bases. Germline V gene data show CDR1 as SGDLS and CDR2 as YYNGEE. This CDR3 region has 16 residues. In DNA, the CDR3 is TGTGCCAGCAGCGTAGGAGGATCGGGTATCGGCTATGGCTACACCTTC. Its translation is CASSVGGSGIGYGYTF.

The J gene is TRBJ2-7, the V gene TRBV21-1; the D call in the table, TRBD2, was not verified against the DNA. TRBV21-1 is tagged as a pseudogene. The CDR3 has 16 residues. This chain's CDR3 is CASIKLAGELPYEQYF. The CDR3 DNA reads as TGTGCCAGCATCAAACTAGCGGGAGAATTACCCTACGAGCAGTACTTC.

The chain combines TRBV7-8 with TRBJ2-7; 7 bases line up with TRBD2. This CDR3 spans 14 amino acids. Trimming took 5 bases from V and 5 from J; bases not matched to a gene: 9. Germline CDR1 reads SGHVS; CDR2 reads FQNEAQ. CDR3 protein: CASSIRGDFDEQYF. The CDR3 DNA follows: TGTGCCAGCAGCATTCGGGGGGATTTTGACGAGCAGTACTTC. Complete variable domain (other parts from reference TRBV7-8 and TRBJ2-7): GAGVSQSPRYKVAKRGQDVALRCDPISGHVSLFWYQQALGQGPEFLTYFQNEAQLDKSGLPSDRFFAERPEGSVSTLKIQRTQQEDSAVYLCASSIRGDFDEQYFGPGTRLTVT.

The chain uses TRBV4-1 and TRBJ1-5; no reliable D call. V lost 3 bases to trimming and J lost 0 bases, with 12 bases between them. Per germline, CDR1 MGHRA and CDR2 YSYEKL. There are 16 residues in the CDR3. Here the CDR3 DNA reads TGCGCCAGCAGCCATGTACACAGCGATAGCAATCAGCCCCAGCATTTT. It specifies CASSHVHSDSNQPQHF.

The chain has TRBV11-2 and TRBJ1-1; D not certain. The germline V gene encodes CDR1 SGHAT and CDR2 FQNNGV. The CDR3 runs 13 residues. V was shortened by 4 bases and J by 4 bases, with 10 bases between the two germline ends. Here the CDR3 reads CASSSMGGTEAFF. The CDR3 nucleotides read TGTGCCAGCAGCTCAATGGGTGGCACTGAAGCTTTCTTT.

This clone was recorded only once. The V call is TRBV10-1, the J call TRBJ2-5; tentatively, D is TRBD2 (5 bases). The V gene's germline CDR1 is WNHNN and CDR2 SYGVQD (reference sequence). The CDR3 runs to 16 residues. Trimming took 0 bases from V and 5 from J, leaving 16 bases between them. The CDR3 DNA reads as TGCGCCAGCAGTGAGTCGACTTCGGGGTACTGGGAGACCCAGTACTTC. Protein: CASSESTSGYWETQYF.

The chain carries TRBV9 and TRBJ2-1, with unresolved D. Germline CDR1 is SGDLS and CDR2 is YYNGEE. With 0 bases removed from V and 7 bases from J, the gap between germline ends came to 8 bases. This CDR3 contains 13 residues. CDR3 DNA sequence: TGTGCCAGCAGCGTAGGGGTCTGGAATGAGCAGTTCTTC. Residues: CASSVGVWNEQFF.

V gene TRBV27 combines with J gene TRBJ1-2; D is unresolved. Germline V gene lookup returns CDR1 MNHEY and CDR2 SMNVEV (reference sequence). V gave up 2 bases and J gave up 0 bases, with 13 bases separating them. The CDR3 is 16 residues long. CDR3 residues: CASSLNRGRANYGYTF. The DNA for the CDR3 is TGTGCCAGCAGTTTAAATCGAGGGCGTGCTAACTATGGCTACACCTTC.

This chain uses TRBV6-1 with TRBJ2-7; 12 bases are a match to TRBD2. CDR3 length: 14 residues. The V and J ends lost 3 bases and 7 bases, in that order; junction bases with no gene match: 4. From germline, CDR1 is MNHNS and CDR2 SASEGT. The CDR3 reads CASSETSGSREQYF. The CDR3 DNA is TGTGCCAGCAGTGAGACTAGCGGGAGTCGGGAGCAGTACTTC.

This clone occurred a few times. J is TRBJ1-5 and V is TRBV7-2; TRBD1 aligns across 10 bases. CDR3 length: 14 amino acids. Germline trimming cut 6 bases from V and 7 bases from J; bases unmatched to any gene: 6. Germline V gene lookup returns CDR1 SGHTA and CDR2 FQGNSA. In nucleotides, the CDR3 is TGTGCCAGCAGTCCGGGACAGGGGAGCCAGCCCCAGCATTTT. Protein: CASSPGQGSQPQHF.

V and J are TRBV7-7 and TRBJ2-1; D is possibly TRBD1 (6 bases). The CDR3 is made up of 14 amino acids. Germline V gene lookup returns CDR1 SSHAT and CDR2 FNYEAQ (reference sequence). The V and J ends lost 4 bases and 5 bases respectively, with 12 bases between them. CDR3 DNA sequence: TGTGCCAGCAGCTCACAGGGTCTTCACAATGAGCAGTTCTTC. Its translation: CASSSQGLHNEQFF.

CDR3 DNA sequence: TGCAGCGCCCGGGGGACAGGGGACGAATCACCCCTCCACTTT. Translated: CSARGTGDESPLHF. This chain connects TRBV29-1 to TRBJ1-6; the match to TRBD1 covers 10 bases. Looked up from germline, CDR1 is SQVTM and CDR2 is ANQGSEA. This CDR3 spans 14 amino acids. Trimming removed 7 bases from V and 10 bases from J; junction bases left unmatched: 10.

This chain uses TRBV28 with TRBJ2-6; 7 positions agree with TRBD2. The CDR3 has 16 residues. Germline CDR1 MDHEN, CDR2 SYDVKM. The J segment lost 0 bases and the V segment lost 5 bases, leaving 4 bases of the junction unmatched. CDR3 sequence reads: CASSPGGRSGANVLTF. CDR3 nucleotide sequence: TGTGCCAGCAGTCCGGGGGGACGCTCTGGGGCCAACGTCCTGACTTTC. Full variable domain (outside the CDR3, taken from reference TRBV28 and TRBJ2-6): DVKVTQSSRYLVKRTGEKVFLECVQDMDHENMFWYRQDPGLGLRLIYFSYDVKMKEKGDIPEGYSVSREKKERFSLILESASTNQTSMYLCASSPGGRSGANVLTFGAGSRLTVL.

J is TRBJ1-2 and V is TRBV3-1 (or the pseudogene TRBV3-2); TRBD1 might be the D (5 bases). V gave up 4 bases and J gave up 5 bases, with 17 bases separating them. The CDR3 has 15 residues. Germline-derived CDR1 and CDR2 are LGHDT and YNNKEL (reference sequence). The CDR3 region is CASSPRVGPSYGYTF. The CDR3 nucleotides are TGTGCCAGCAGCCCAAGGGTGGGACCCTCATATGGCTACACCTTC.

The V gene is TRBV24-1, the J gene TRBJ2-2; D unclear. V dropped 2 bases and J dropped 7 bases, with 7 bases sitting between them. Germline CDR1 and CDR2: KGHDR and SFDVKD. The CDR3 sequence is 13 residues long. CDR3 sequence: CATSDSFHGELFF. The DNA for the CDR3 is TGTGCCACCAGTGATTCGTTTCACGGGGAGCTGTTTTTT.

This clone turned up a few times. The chain combines TRBV19 with TRBJ2-7, with D perhaps TRBD2 (6 bases). The CDR3 totals 12 residues. V lost 10 bases, J lost 5 bases, and 15 bases lay in between. Germline CDR1 LNHDA, CDR2 SQIVND (reference sequence). DNA for the CDR3: TGTGCCACCGGGGGTGGGGCCCACGAGCAGTACTTC. It specifies CATGGGAHEQYF.

The chain links TRBV5-5 to TRBJ2-5; TRBD2 matches 14 bases. The V gene's germline CDR1 is SGHKS and CDR2 YYEKEE (reference sequence). The CDR3 is made up of 16 amino acids. Unmatched junction bases numbered 5, after V lost 4 bases and J lost 3 bases. The CDR3 bases are TGTGCCAGCAGCCCAGGACTAGCGGGAGGAGAAGAGACCCAGTACTTC. This translates into CASSPGLAGGEETQYF.

The rearrangement uses TRBV6-6 and TRBJ2-3; D gene ambiguous. The CDR3 consists of 12 residues. From germline, CDR1 is MNHNY and CDR2 SVGAGI (reference sequence). With 6 bases removed from V and 0 bases from J, the gap between germline ends came to 4 bases. CDR3 nucleotide sequence: TGTGCCAGCAGACCTAGCACAGATACGCAGTATTTT. Amino acid sequence: CASRPSTDTQYF.

CDR3 in DNA: TGTGCCAGCAGCGTATGGGACAGCTCCTACGAGCAGTACTTC. Its translation is CASSVWDSSYEQYF. The chain combines TRBV9 with TRBJ2-7; 7 bases are a match to TRBD1. Germline-derived CDR1 and CDR2 are SGDLS and YYNGEE. Trimming took 1 base from V and 0 from J; bases not matched to a gene: 1. CDR3 length equals 14 residues.

The rearrangement joins TRBV15 to TRBJ1-2, with TRBD1 matching 8 bases. J was trimmed by 2 bases and V by 1 base; bases with no gene match: 3. The CDR3 spans 15 residues. Germline CDR1 reads LNHNV; CDR2 reads YYDKDF (reference sequence). The CDR3 loop reads CATSRATGANYGYTF. The CDR3 DNA reads TGTGCCACCAGCAGAGCGACAGGGGCCAACTATGGCTACACCTTC.

The CDR3 nucleotides read TGTGCCAGCACCGTAACGGGCATCAGAGGATTTATGAACACTGAAGCTTTCTTT. This codes for CASTVTGIRGFMNTEAFF. The gene calls are TRBV28 and TRBJ1-1; D is unclear. The CDR3 extends over 18 amino acids. The germline V and J ends were trimmed by 7 bases and 0 bases, with 24 bases remaining between them. Germline V gene sequence: CDR1 MDHEN, CDR2 SYDVKM.

V and J are TRBV6-6 and TRBJ1-4; the D is unclear. With 2 bases removed from V and 3 bases from J, the gap between germline ends came to 4 bases. The CDR3 is 13 residues long. Germline V lookup: CDR1 MNHNY, CDR2 SVGAGI (reference sequence). The CDR3 region is CASSYAANEKLFF. CDR3 nucleotide sequence: TGTGCCAGCAGTTACGCGGCTAATGAAAAACTGTTTTTT.

The chain carries TRBV14 and TRBJ1-2; the D gene is possibly TRBD1 (6 bases). V lost 0 bases, J lost 5 bases, and 13 bases lay in between. The CDR3 runs 15 residues. Germline V gives CDR1 SGHDN, CDR2 FVKESK. This CDR3 is CASSQDEGVTYGYTF. DNA for the CDR3: TGTGCCAGCAGCCAAGACGAGGGGGTGACTTATGGCTACACCTTC.

J is TRBJ1-1 and V is TRBV15; D perhaps matches TRBD1 (6 bases). CDR1 is LNHNV and CDR2 is YYDKDF in the germline V gene (reference sequence). This CDR3 contains 13 residues. Trimming removed 6 bases at V and 2 bases at J, with 10 bases between. The CDR3 nucleotides read TGTGCCACCAGTCCCAGGGGTAACACTGAAGCTTTCTTT. It yields the protein CATSPRGNTEAFF. The entire variable domain, with the rest obtained from reference TRBV15 and TRBJ1-1, is as follows: DAMVIQNPRYQVTQFGKPVTLSCSQTLNHNVMYWYQQKSSQAPKLLFHYYDKDFNNEADTPDNFQSRRPNTSFCFLDIRSPGLGDTAMYLCATSPRGNTEAFFGQGTRLTVV.